This T cell receptor (beta chain) was identified in a study of T cell repertoires in cytomegalovirus infection. Background on the study: Based on public TCR beta signatures, there were indications of CMV infection and of a matching HLA type. The study's findings and limits: In two of eight donors, the top clonotype was HLA-C-restricted CMV-specific.

Comment on this clonotype: As yet, its antigen is unknown.

The germline V gene encodes CDR1 SNHLY and CDR2 FYNNEI. Trimming removed 10 bases at V and 4 bases at J, with 13 bases between. The CDR3 has 12 residues. MiXCR, applied by TCRdb to the reads, yields one record per CDR3 protein. The table includes about 890,000 distinct CDR3 sequences, roughly 31% detected once. Sample: cultured CD8+ T cells from PBMCs, taken from culture after CMV antigen stimulation. The rearrangement joins TRBV2 to TRBJ1-2, with a tentative D call TRBD1 (6 bases). The receptor was derived from a human donor in good health (CMV status not recorded). Some clones in this sample may be carry-over from other donors' samples. CDR3 region: CATTTGVYGYTF. CDR3 bases: TGTGCCACCACGACAGGAGTCTATGGCTACACCTTC.